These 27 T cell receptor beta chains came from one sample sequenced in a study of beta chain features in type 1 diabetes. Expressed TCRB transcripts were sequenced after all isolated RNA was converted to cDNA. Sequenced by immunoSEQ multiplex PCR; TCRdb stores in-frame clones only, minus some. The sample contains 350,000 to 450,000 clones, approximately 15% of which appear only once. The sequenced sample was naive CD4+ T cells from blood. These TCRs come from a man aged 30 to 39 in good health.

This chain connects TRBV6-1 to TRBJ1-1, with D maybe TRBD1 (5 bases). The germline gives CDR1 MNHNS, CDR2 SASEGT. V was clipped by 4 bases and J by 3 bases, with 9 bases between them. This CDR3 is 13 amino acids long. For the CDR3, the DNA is TGTGCCAGCAGTGTACTAGGGGACACTGAAGCTTTCTTT. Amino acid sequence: CASSVLGDTEAFF.

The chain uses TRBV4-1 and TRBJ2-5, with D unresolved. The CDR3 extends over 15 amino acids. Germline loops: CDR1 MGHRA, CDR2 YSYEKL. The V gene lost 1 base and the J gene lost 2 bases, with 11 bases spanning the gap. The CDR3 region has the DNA TGCGCCAGCAGCCAAGGGCCCCTGGGGCAAGAGACCCAGTACTTC. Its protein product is CASSQGPLGQETQYF.

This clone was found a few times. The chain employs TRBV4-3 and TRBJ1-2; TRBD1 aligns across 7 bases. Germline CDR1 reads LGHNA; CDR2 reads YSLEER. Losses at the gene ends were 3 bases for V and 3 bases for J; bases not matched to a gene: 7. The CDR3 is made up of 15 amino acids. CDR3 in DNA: TGCGCCAGCAGCCATTCCGGACAGGCAGACTATGGCTACACCTTC. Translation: CASSHSGQADYGYTF.

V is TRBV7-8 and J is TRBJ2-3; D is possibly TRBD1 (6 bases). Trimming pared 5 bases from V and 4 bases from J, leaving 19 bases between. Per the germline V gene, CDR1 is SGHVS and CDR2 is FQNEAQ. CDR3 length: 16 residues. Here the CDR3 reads CASSPRYPGTSDTQYF. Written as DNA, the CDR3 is TGTGCCAGCAGCCCGCGGTACCCCGGGACATCAGATACGCAGTATTTT.

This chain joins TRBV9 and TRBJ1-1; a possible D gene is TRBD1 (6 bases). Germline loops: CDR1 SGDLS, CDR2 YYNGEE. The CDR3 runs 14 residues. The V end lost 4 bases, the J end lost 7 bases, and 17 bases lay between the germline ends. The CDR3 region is CASSPTGTSGEAFF. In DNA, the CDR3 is TGTGCCAGCAGCCCAACTGGGACATCAGGTGAAGCTTTCTTT.

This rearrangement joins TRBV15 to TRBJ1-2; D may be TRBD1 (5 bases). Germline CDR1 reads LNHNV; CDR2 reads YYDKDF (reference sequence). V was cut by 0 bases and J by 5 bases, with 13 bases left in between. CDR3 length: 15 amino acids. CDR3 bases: TGTGCCACCAGCAGAGAGGAGGGGTCCCTTTATGGCTACACCTTC. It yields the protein CATSREEGSLYGYTF.

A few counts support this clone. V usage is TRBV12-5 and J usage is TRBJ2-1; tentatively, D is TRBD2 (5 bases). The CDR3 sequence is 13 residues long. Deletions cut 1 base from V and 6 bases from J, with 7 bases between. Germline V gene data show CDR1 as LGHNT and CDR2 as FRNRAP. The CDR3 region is CASGLAGGNEQFF. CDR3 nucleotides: TGTGCTAGTGGTTTGGCTGGAGGCAATGAGCAGTTCTTC.

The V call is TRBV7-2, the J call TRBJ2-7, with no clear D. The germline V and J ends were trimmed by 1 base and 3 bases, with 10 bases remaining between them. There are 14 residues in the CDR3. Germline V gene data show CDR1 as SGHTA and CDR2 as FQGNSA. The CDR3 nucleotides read TGTGCCAGCAGCTTAGGACTTATCGGCTACGAGCAGTACTTC. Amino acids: CASSLGLIGYEQYF.

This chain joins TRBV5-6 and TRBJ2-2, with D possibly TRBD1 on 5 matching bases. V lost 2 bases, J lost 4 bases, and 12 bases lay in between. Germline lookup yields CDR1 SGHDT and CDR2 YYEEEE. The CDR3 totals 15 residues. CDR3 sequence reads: CASSFAGFFTGELFF. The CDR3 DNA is TGTGCCAGCAGCTTCGCAGGGTTTTTCACCGGGGAGCTGTTTTTT. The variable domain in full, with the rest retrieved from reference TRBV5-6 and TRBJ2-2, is DAGVTQSPTHLIKTRGQQVTLRCSPKSGHDTVSWYQQALGQGPQFIFQYYEEEERQRGNFPDRFSGHQFPNYSSELNVNALLLGDSALYLCASSFAGFFTGELFFGEGSRLTVL.

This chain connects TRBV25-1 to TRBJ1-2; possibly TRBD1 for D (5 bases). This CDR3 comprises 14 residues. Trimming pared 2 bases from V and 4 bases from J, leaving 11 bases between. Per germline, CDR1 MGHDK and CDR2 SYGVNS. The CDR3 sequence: CASSEPGVAYGYTF. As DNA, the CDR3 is TGTGCCAGCAGTGAACCGGGGGTGGCCTATGGCTACACCTTC.

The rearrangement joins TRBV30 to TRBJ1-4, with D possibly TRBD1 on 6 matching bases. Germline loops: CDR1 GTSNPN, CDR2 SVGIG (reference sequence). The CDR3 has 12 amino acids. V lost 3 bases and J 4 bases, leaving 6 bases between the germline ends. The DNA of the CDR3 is TGTGCCTGGAGAGGGGGTAATGAAAAACTGTTTTTT. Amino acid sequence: CAWRGGNEKLFF.

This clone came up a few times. CDR3 region: CAWSVTATVQYV. Here the CDR3 DNA reads TGTGCCTGGAGTGTAACGGCAACCGTGCAGTACGTC. V gene TRBV30 combines with J gene TRBJ2-7; D call uncertain. The CDR3 contains 12 residues. CDR1 and CDR2 from the germline V gene are GTSNPN and SVGIG (reference sequence). Trimming removed 0 bases from V and 9 bases from J, with 12 bases in between.

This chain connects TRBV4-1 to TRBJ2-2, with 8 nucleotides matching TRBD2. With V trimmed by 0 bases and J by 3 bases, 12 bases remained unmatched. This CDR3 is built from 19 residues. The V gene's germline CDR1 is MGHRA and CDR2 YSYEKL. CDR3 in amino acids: CASSQETSGRIRDTGELFF. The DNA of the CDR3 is TGCGCCAGCAGCCAAGAAACCAGCGGGAGAATCAGGGACACCGGGGAGCTGTTTTTT.

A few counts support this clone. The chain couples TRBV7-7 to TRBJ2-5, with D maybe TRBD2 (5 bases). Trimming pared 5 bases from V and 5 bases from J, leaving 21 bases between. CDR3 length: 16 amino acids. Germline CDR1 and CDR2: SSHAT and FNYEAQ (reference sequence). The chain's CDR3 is CASSTTGKRGSETQYF. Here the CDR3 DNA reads TGTGCCAGCAGCACAACCGGGAAACGGGGATCCGAGACCCAGTACTTC. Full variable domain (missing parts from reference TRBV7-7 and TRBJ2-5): GAGVSQSPRYKVTKRGQDVTLRCDPISSHATLYWYQQALGQGPEFLTYFNYEAQPDKSGLPSDRFSAERPEGSISTLTIQRTEQRDSAMYRCASSTTGKRGSETQYFGPGTRLLVL.

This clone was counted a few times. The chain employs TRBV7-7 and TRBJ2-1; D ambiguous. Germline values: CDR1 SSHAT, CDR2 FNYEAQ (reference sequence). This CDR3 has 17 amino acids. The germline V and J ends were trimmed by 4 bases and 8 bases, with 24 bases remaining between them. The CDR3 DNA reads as TGTGCCAGCAGCTCAGGATTCCCACCGGTGGTTCGCGATGAGCAGTTCTTC. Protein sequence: CASSSGFPPVVRDEQFF.

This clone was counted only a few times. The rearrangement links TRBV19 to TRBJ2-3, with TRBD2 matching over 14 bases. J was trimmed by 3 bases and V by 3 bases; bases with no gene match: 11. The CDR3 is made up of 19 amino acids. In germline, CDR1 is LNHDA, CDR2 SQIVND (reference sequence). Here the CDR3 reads CASSIGPGTSGSSTDTQYF. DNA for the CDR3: TGTGCCAGTAGTATTGGACCCGGGACTAGCGGGAGTTCGACAGATACGCAGTATTTT.

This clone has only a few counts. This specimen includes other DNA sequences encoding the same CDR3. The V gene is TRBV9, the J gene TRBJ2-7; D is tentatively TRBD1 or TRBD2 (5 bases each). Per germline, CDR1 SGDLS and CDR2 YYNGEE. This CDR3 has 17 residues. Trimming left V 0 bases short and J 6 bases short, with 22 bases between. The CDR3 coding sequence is TGTGCCAGCAGCGTAGGGGGCGGGCCGGGCCTTACCTCCGAGCAGTACTTC. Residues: CASSVGGGPGLTSEQYF.

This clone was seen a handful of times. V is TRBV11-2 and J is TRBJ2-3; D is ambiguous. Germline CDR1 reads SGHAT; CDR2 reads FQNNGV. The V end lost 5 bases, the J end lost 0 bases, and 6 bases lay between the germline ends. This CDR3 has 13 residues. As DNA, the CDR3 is TGTGCCAGCAGCCTACTCAGCACAGATACGCAGTATTTT. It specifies CASSLLSTDTQYF. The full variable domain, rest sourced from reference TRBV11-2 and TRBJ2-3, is EAGVAQSPRYKIIEKRQSVAFWCNPISGHATLYWYQQILGQGPKLLIQFQNNGVVDDSQLPKDRFSAERLKGVDSTLKIQPAKLEDSAVYLCASSLLSTDTQYFGPGTRLTVL.

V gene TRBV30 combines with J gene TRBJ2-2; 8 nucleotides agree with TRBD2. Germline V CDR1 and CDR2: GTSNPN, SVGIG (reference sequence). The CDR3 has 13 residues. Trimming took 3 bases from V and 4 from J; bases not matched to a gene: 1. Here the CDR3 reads CAWRGTSTGELFF. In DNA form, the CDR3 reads TGTGCCTGGAGGGGGACTAGCACCGGGGAGCTGTTTTTT.

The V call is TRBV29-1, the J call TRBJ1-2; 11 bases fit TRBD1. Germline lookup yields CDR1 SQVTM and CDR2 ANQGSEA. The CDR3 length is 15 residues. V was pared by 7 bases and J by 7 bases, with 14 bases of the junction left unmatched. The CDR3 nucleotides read TGCAGCGAATCTAGGCCCGGACAGGGGGCAAGTGGCTACACCTTC. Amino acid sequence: CSESRPGQGASGYTF.

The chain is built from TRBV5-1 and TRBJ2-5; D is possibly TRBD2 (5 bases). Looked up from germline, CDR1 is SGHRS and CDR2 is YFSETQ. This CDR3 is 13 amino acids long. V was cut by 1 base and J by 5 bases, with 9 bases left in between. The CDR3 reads CASSLRGGETQYF. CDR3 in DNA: TGCGCCAGCAGCTTGCGGGGTGGGGAGACCCAGTACTTC.

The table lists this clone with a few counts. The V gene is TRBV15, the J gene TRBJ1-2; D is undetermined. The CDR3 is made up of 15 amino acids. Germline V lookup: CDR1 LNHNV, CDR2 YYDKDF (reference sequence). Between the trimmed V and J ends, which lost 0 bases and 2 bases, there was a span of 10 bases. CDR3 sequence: CATSRDIGPNYGYTF. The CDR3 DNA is TGTGCCACCAGCAGAGATATAGGGCCCAACTATGGCTACACCTTC. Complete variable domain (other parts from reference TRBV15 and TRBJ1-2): DAMVIQNPRYQVTQFGKPVTLSCSQTLNHNVMYWYQQKSSQAPKLLFHYYDKDFNNEADTPDNFQSRRPNTSFCFLDIRSPGLGDTAMYLCATSRDIGPNYGYTFGSGTRLTVV.

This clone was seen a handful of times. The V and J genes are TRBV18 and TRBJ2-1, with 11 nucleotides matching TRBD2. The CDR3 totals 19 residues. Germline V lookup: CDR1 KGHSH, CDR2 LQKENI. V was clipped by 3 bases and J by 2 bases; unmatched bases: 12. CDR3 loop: CASSPLAGGTYSPYNEQFF. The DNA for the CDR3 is TGTGCCAGCTCACCCCTAGCGGGGGGCACCTACTCACCCTACAATGAGCAGTTCTTC.

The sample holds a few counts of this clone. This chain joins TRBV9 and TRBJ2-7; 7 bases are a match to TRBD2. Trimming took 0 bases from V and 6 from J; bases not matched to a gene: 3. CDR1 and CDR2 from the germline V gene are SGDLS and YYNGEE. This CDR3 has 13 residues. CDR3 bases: TGTGCCAGCAGCGTAGATCCTAGCGGCGAGCAGTACTTC. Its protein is CASSVDPSGEQYF.

CDR3 bases: TGCAGCGTTGTACGAGGAGGTCCGGATACGCAGTATTTT. Protein product: CSVVRGGPDTQYF. The chain has TRBV29-1 and TRBJ2-3; possible D gene TRBD2, 5 bases. CDR1 is SQVTM and CDR2 is ANQGSEA in the germline V gene. V lost 4 bases and J 6 bases, leaving 14 bases between the germline ends. The CDR3 totals 13 residues.

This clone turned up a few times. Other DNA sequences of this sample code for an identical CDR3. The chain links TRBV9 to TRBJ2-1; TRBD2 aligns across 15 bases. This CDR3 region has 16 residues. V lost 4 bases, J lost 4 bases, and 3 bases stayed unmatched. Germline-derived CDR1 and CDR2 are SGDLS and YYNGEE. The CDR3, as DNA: TGTGCCAGCAGCCCGGGGACTAGCGGGGGGTACAATGAGCAGTTCTTC. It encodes CASSPGTSGGYNEQFF. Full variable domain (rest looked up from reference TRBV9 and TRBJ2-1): DSGVTQTPKHLITATGQRVTLRCSPRSGDLSVYWYQQSLDQGLQFLIQYYNGEERAKGNILERFSAQQFPDLHSELNLSSLELGDSALYFCASSPGTSGGYNEQFFGPGTRLTVL.

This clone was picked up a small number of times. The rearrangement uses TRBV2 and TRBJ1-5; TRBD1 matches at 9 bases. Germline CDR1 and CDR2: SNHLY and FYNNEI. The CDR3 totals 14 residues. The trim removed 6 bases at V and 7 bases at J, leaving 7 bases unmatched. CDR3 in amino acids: CASRRGQGFQPQHF. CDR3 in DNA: TGTGCCAGCAGGAGGGGACAGGGCTTCCAGCCCCAGCATTTT. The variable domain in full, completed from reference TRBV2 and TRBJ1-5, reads EPEVTQTPSHQVTQMGQEVILRCVPISNHLYFYWYRQILGQKVEFLVSFYNNEISEKSEIFDDQFSVERPDGSNFTLKIRSTKLEDSAMYFCASRRGQGFQPQHFGDGTRLSIL.